The 5 T cell receptor beta chains given below trace back to one sample, sequenced in a study of blood T cell repertoires in COVID-19. Clones were read by immunoSEQ multiplex PCR, and TCRdb kept only the in-frame ones, dropping some. The data hold 200,000 to 300,000 clones, with 75% to 90% observed a single time. Source material: peripheral blood. These receptors all come from a man between 25 and 39 years old with active or convalescent COVID-19.

The chain uses TRBV5-1 and TRBJ1-1; TRBD1 aligns across 7 bases. Germline-derived CDR1 and CDR2 are SGHRS and YFSETQ. The V gene end was trimmed by 0 bases and the J gene end by 3 bases; junction bases not matched to a gene: 2. The CDR3 sequence is 14 residues long. This CDR3 is CASSLARGDTEAFF. The CDR3 nucleotides are TGCGCCAGCAGCTTGGCCAGGGGGGACACTGAAGCTTTCTTT. The full variable domain, in which reference TRBV5-1 and TRBJ1-1 provide the parts outside the CDR3, is KAGVTQTPRYLIKTRGQQVTLSCSPISGHRSVSWYQQTPGQGLQFLFEYFSETQRNKGNFPGRFSGRQFSNSRSEMNVSTLELGDSALYLCASSLARGDTEAFFGQGTRLTVV.

The sample holds one count of this clone. The same CDR3 also results from other DNA sequences found in this sample. The gene calls are TRBV2 and TRBJ1-5; 9 bases are a match to TRBD1. Germline CDR1 and CDR2: SNHLY and FYNNEI. CDR3 size: 14 residues. V lost 6 bases to trimming and J lost 1 base; unmatched junction nucleotides: 1. Here the CDR3 reads CASRGTGSNQPQHF. The CDR3 DNA follows: TGTGCCAGCAGAGGGACAGGGAGCAATCAGCCCCAGCATTTT.

The V and J genes are TRBV9 and TRBJ2-5, with 10 bases identical to TRBD2. This CDR3 is 19 amino acids long. Per germline, CDR1 SGDLS and CDR2 YYNGEE. V lost 0 bases, J lost 5 bases, and 16 bases stayed unmatched. The CDR3 protein is CASSVGGAGGRNFLETQYF. The CDR3 region has the DNA TGTGCCAGCAGCGTAGGAGGAGCGGGGGGGCGAAATTTTTTGGAGACCCAGTACTTC.

The rearrangement joins TRBV4-2 to TRBJ2-5, with 12 nucleotides matching TRBD2. V dropped 4 bases and J dropped 5; count of bases not matched to a gene: 5. This CDR3 has 15 amino acids. Germline V CDR1 and CDR2: LGHNA, YNFKEQ. CDR3 bases: TGTGCCAGCAGCCCGGGGACTAGCGGGCTCGAGACCCAGTACTTC. The encoded protein is CASSPGTSGLETQYF.

The V gene is TRBV6-5, the J gene TRBJ1-1; the D gene is possibly TRBD1 (6 bases). The germline V and J ends were trimmed by 7 bases and 4 bases, with 10 bases remaining between them. The CDR3 is 12 amino acids. CDR1 is MNHEY, CDR2 SVGAGI, per germline. The DNA of the CDR3 is TGTGCCAGCAAAACAGGGTTCACTGAAGCTTTCTTT. It codes for CASKTGFTEAFF.